This is a list of T cell receptor beta chains from one sample in a study of blood T cell repertoires in COVID-19. Generated by immunoSEQ multiplex PCR, the TCRdb table keeps only in-frame clones and is missing some. This sample has some 39,000 clones, with 80% to 90% found just once. Sequencing was performed on peripheral blood. All receptors derive from a man aged 40-49 years with active COVID-19. The CDR3 runs from the conserved cysteine through the conserved F or W. A D gene is named only where the DNA matches it firmly.

>TRBJ1-2|TRBV27|NA
CASRPPGHIGGYTF
>TRBJ1-6|TRBV27|NA
CASAADRANSPLHF
>TRBJ2-7|TRBV10-3|TRBD2
CAIAGGTSYEQYF
>TRBJ2-1|TRBV7-2|TRBD2
CASRPSSGSYNEQFF
>TRBJ2-1|TRBV6-5|NA
CASSYRLTAYNEQFF
>TRBJ1-4|TRBV5-1|NA
CASSQGLTNEKLFF
>TRBJ2-1|TRBV7-2|NA
CASSLARLQEQFF
>TRBJ2-1|TRBV12-5|NA
CASGLGGIYNEQFF
>TRBJ1-4|TRBV30|TRBD1
CAWDQGQPFNEKLFF
>TRBJ2-7|TRBV19|NA
CASSRDSLYEQYF
>TRBJ2-1|TRBV20-1|NA
CSASEYRGKNEQFF
>TRBJ2-2|TRBV18|TRBD1
CASSLISGQGAGTGELFF
>TRBJ1-2|TRBV7-9|NA
CASSLTRGAASGYTF
>TRBJ2-5|TRBV19|TRBD2
CASSITAGGRETQYF
>TRBJ2-3|TRBV7-5|NA
CARSLVSTEDADTQYF
>TRBJ1-2|TRBV7-8|TRBD1
CASSIQGRYGYTF
>TRBJ1-1|TRBV5-1|NA
CASSLNRHFEAFF
>TRBJ1-1|TRBV9|TRBD1
CASSVSGTELTEAFF
>TRBJ2-2|TRBV7-9|NA
CASISSGSPTGELFF
>TRBJ1-1|TRBV18|NA
CASSPRPLGPMNTEAFF
>TRBJ2-1|TRBV7-9|NA
CASSGQITPYNEQFF
>TRBJ1-4|TRBV23-1|TRBD1
CASSRTLPTGLMKRLFF
>TRBJ2-7|TRBV6-1|TRBD1
CASSEWYRGSSYEQYF
>TRBJ1-1|TRBV18|NA
CASSPNTLGSTEAFF
>TRBJ2-7|TRBV9|TRBD1
CASSVAGTVPYEQYF
>TRBJ2-6|TRBV18|TRBD1
CASSPRLSGQASGANVLTF
>TRBJ2-7|TRBV19|TRBD1
CASSSGTGLEQYF
>TRBJ1-2|TRBV28|TRBD1
CASSPRDRAFFVYTF
>TRBJ1-4|TRBV5-5|NA
CASSLAWQGNEKLFF
>TRBJ2-2|TRBV24-1|NA
CATSGKQGGELFF
>TRBJ2-7|TRBV5-1|NA
CASSLSSSYEQYF
>TRBJ1-3|TRBV9|NA
CASSQGSSGNTIYF
>TRBJ2-7|TRBV7-4|TRBD1
CASQQGMNEQYF
>TRBJ1-6|TRBV11-3|NA
CASSLGGNSPLHF
>TRBJ1-4|TRBV9|NA
CASSPRGAYNEKLFF
>TRBJ2-4|TRBV7-9|NA
CASVPEENIQYF
>TRBJ2-7|TRBV4-1|TRBD2
CASSQDSPASGITRGFYEQYF
>TRBJ2-1|TRBV7-3|TRBD2
CASSPSGRASHEQFF
>TRBJ2-3|TRBV6-6|NA
CASVDSTDTQYF
>TRBJ1-3|TRBV5-5|NA
CASSQGTAGNTIYF
>TRBJ1-4|TRBV6-5|NA
CASSYSTGDEKLFF
>TRBJ2-1|TRBV6-5|NA
CASSFEGEQFF
>TRBJ2-3|TRBV15|TRBD2
CATSRETSGRGTDTQYF
>TRBJ1-2|TRBV27|NA
CASSLVGGAYGYTF
>TRBJ1-1|TRBV28|TRBD1
CASSAQGAWTEAFF
>TRBJ2-7|TRBV6-5|TRBD2
CASRRLAGAYEQYF
>TRBJ1-2|TRBV29-1|NA
CSVDRASGNYGYTF
>TRBJ2-2|TRBV7-9|NA
CASSFVVAGELFF
>TRBJ2-1|TRBV27|NA
CASSPLTGRDEQFF
>TRBJ2-2|TRBV3-1/TRBV3-2|NA
CASSPGQLNTGELFF
>TRBJ2-1|TRBV4-1|TRBD2
CASSPRLAGGPVHEQFF
>TRBJ1-2|TRBV6-5|NA
CASRTTALEGYTF
>TRBJ1-1|TRBV28|NA
CASSLKTGNTEAFF
>TRBJ1-4|TRBV30|NA
CAWSPGGQNEKLFF
>TRBJ1-6|TRBV27|NA
CASSITGNNSPLHF
>TRBJ2-7|TRBV11-2|TRBD2
CASSLEISGTYEQYF
>TRBJ2-7|TRBV5-1|NA
CASSLRADTYEQYF